Shown below are 19 T cell receptor beta chains from a single sample sequenced in a study of T cell responses to AZD1222 COVID-19 vaccine. The method was immunoSEQ multiplex PCR; TCRdb's version includes in-frame clones alone and lacks a portion of them. The sample shows 95,000 or so clones, 89% of them seen only once. This sample comprised peripheral blood, obtained on day 0 of MenACWY control vaccination. These TCRs come from an adult in good health.

The chain combines TRBV6-5 with TRBJ2-5; D might be TRBD1 (6 bases). The V gene lost 0 bases and the J gene lost 9 bases, with 8 bases spanning the gap. This CDR3 comprises 12 residues. Germline assignment: CDR1 MNHEY and CDR2 SVGAGI. CDR3 residues: CASSYSGGSQYF. As DNA, the CDR3 is TGTGCCAGCAGTTACTCAGGGGGTTCCCAGTACTTC.

This rearrangement joins TRBV12-5 to TRBJ1-5; weak D call: TRBD1 (5 bases). Germline CDR1 and CDR2: LGHNT and FRNRAP. CDR3 length: 14 residues. V was pared by 7 bases and J by 2 bases, with 12 bases between. The CDR3 DNA sequence: TGTGCTAGTGCCTTGGGGGGGGGCAATCAGCCCCAGCATTTT. It yields the protein CASALGGGNQPQHF.

This sequence joins TRBV5-1 and TRBJ1-5, with TRBD1 matching over 8 bases. CDR3 size: 15 residues. With 4 bases clipped from V and 3 bases from J, the junction kept 6 bases outside the gene matches. CDR1 and CDR2 (germline): SGHRS, YFSETQ. This CDR3 reads CASSPTGAFNQPQHF. The CDR3 DNA follows: TGCGCCAGCAGCCCGACAGGGGCATTCAATCAGCCCCAGCATTTT.

The rearrangement links TRBV27 to TRBJ2-1; 11 bases fit TRBD2. CDR3 size: 15 residues. Trimming took 5 bases from V and 5 from J; bases not matched to a gene: 5. Per the germline V gene, CDR1 is MNHEY and CDR2 is SMNVEV (reference sequence). CDR3 sequence: CASSLLAGGDNEQFF. The DNA for the CDR3 is TGTGCCAGCAGTCTTCTAGCGGGGGGTGACAATGAGCAGTTCTTC.

DNA for the CDR3: TGTGCCAGCAGCGTAACAGGGGATAAAGGCTACGAGCAGTACTTC. The encoded protein is CASSVTGDKGYEQYF. The V gene is TRBV6-4, the J gene TRBJ2-7; 7 bases agree with TRBD1. The germline V gene has CDR1 MRHNA and CDR2 SNTAGT. The length of the CDR3 is 15 residues. After removal of 6 bases from V and 3 bases from J, the junction contained 11 bases not matched to a gene.

The genes are TRBV11-3 and TRBJ2-1; D assignment may be TRBD1 or TRBD2 (5 bases each). The CDR3 length is 15 residues. From germline, CDR1 is SGHNT and CDR2 YENEEA. V lost 4 bases and J lost 9, with 19 bases in between. The CDR3 region is CASSSHPSTGTEQFF. In DNA, the CDR3 is TGTGCCAGCAGCTCCCACCCCTCTACGGGGACTGAGCAGTTCTTC.

This clone has a single count. This chain joins TRBV9 and TRBJ2-5; D perhaps matches TRBD1 (5 bases). The CDR3 covers 15 residues. CDR1 is SGDLS and CDR2 is YYNGEE in the germline V gene. The V and J ends lost 0 bases and 1 base respectively, with 10 bases between them. This chain's CDR3 is CASSVGLGPQETQYF. CDR3 coding DNA: TGTGCCAGCAGCGTAGGTCTGGGGCCCCAAGAGACCCAGTACTTC.

This clone was detected only a few times. The rearrangement joins TRBV19 to TRBJ1-4, with TRBD1 as a possible D gene (5 bases). The CDR3 has 15 residues. V lost 1 base to trimming and J lost 8 bases, with 14 bases between them. Germline V gene lookup returns CDR1 LNHDA and CDR2 SQIVND (reference sequence). The DNA for the CDR3 is TGTGCCAGTAGTATAGGTGGGACGTTCGGGGAAAAACTGTTTTTT. This gives the protein CASSIGGTFGEKLFF.

This clone has only one observation. This chain links TRBV27 with TRBJ1-5, with D perhaps TRBD1 (6 bases). The V gene's germline CDR1 is MNHEY and CDR2 SMNVEV (reference sequence). The CDR3 sequence is 15 residues long. Trimming removed 4 bases from V and 3 bases from J, with 13 bases in between. The CDR3 DNA is TGTGCCAGCAGTTACACGTCAGGGGTCAATCAGCCCCAGCATTTT. It is translated as CASSYTSGVNQPQHF.

The rearrangement uses TRBV18 and TRBJ1-2; D is undetermined. The ends were cut back, 6 bases at V and 3 bases at J, with 8 bases in the middle. Germline CDR1 and CDR2: KGHSH and LQKENI. The CDR3 has 12 residues. The CDR3 region is CASSPRDYGYTF. The CDR3 bases are TGTGCCAGCTCTCCCCGGGACTATGGCTACACCTTC.

This chain uses TRBV5-4 with TRBJ1-6; no reliable D call. The V and J ends lost 0 bases and 6 bases respectively, with 7 bases between them. Germline lookup yields CDR1 SGHNT and CDR2 YYREEE (reference sequence). The CDR3 loop spans 14 amino acids. The CDR3 sequence is CASSLAGSNSPLHF. The CDR3 coding sequence is TGTGCCAGCAGCTTGGCGGGGAGTAATTCACCCCTCCACTTT.

The chain employs TRBV5-4 and TRBJ2-2; the D is unclear. V lost 4 bases, J lost 3 bases, and 16 bases lay in between. Germline V lookup: CDR1 SGHNT, CDR2 YYREEE (reference sequence). The CDR3 contains 16 residues. The CDR3 region is CASSPYGVKDTGELFF. The CDR3 DNA follows: TGTGCCAGCAGCCCCTATGGGGTGAAGGACACCGGGGAGCTGTTTTTT. Drawing the rest from reference TRBV5-4 and TRBJ2-2, the complete variable domain is ETGVTQSPTHLIKTRGQQVTLRCSSQSGHNTVSWYQQALGQGPQFIFQYYREEENGRGNFPPRFSGLQFPNYSSELNVNALELDDSALYLCASSPYGVKDTGELFFGEGSRLTVL.

The rearrangement links TRBV6-5 to TRBJ1-6; no definite D call. The germline V gene has CDR1 MNHEY and CDR2 SVGAGI. Trimming stripped 3 bases from V and 5 bases from J, with 11 bases between. This CDR3 region has 15 residues. The CDR3 loop reads CASSYGAGDNSPLHF. CDR3 coding DNA: TGTGCCAGCAGTTATGGTGCCGGGGATAATTCACCCCTCCACTTT.

This chain joins TRBV30 and TRBJ1-4; possibly TRBD1 for D (5 bases). The V end lost 0 bases, the J end lost 0 bases, and 17 bases lay between the germline ends. The V gene's germline CDR1 is GTSNPN and CDR2 SVGIG (reference sequence). CDR3 length: 18 residues. For the CDR3, the DNA is TGTGCCTGGAGTGTTTTCAGGGTGTTGGGGGCAACTAATGAAAAACTGTTTTTT. It specifies CAWSVFRVLGATNEKLFF. The whole variable domain, remainder taken from reference TRBV30 and TRBJ1-4, is SQTIHQWPATLVQPVGSPLSLECTVEGTSNPNLYWYRQAAGRGLQLLFYSVGIGQISSEVPQNLSASRPQDRQFILSSKKLLLSDSGFYLCAWSVFRVLGATNEKLFFGSGTQLSVL.

The rearrangement joins TRBV4-1 to TRBJ2-3; 7 bases are a match to TRBD1. The CDR3 runs to 16 residues. Germline lookup yields CDR1 MGHRA and CDR2 YSYEKL. V lost 5 bases, J lost 0 bases, and 8 bases stayed unmatched. The CDR3 coding sequence is TGCGCCAGCAGCTCTACCGGGACAGCTAGCACAGATACGCAGTATTTT. Translation gives CASSSTGTASTDTQYF.

Only a few counts were recorded for this clone. The rearrangement uses TRBV28 and TRBJ1-2; perhaps TRBD1 as D (5 bases). Germline loops: CDR1 MDHEN, CDR2 SYDVKM. Trimming removed 3 bases from V and 8 bases from J, with 13 bases in between. CDR3 length: 13 residues. The CDR3 region is CASSFPAQGGYTF. The DNA for the CDR3 is TGTGCCAGCAGTTTCCCGGCCCAGGGCGGCTACACCTTC.

V and J are TRBV19 and TRBJ1-2; no definite D call. The CDR3 consists of 13 residues. Trimming cost V 5 bases and J 5 bases, with 12 bases left between them. The V gene's germline CDR1 is LNHDA and CDR2 SQIVND (reference sequence). The CDR3 is CASSPLRRYGYTF. CDR3 DNA: TGTGCCAGTAGTCCTCTCCGCAGGTATGGCTACACCTTC. Supplemented by reference TRBV19 and TRBJ1-2, the full variable domain reads DGGITQSPKYLFRKEGQNVTLSCEQNLNHDAMYWYRQDPGQGLRLIYYSQIVNDFQKGDIAEGYSVSREKKESFPLTVTSAQKNPTAFYLCASSPLRRYGYTFGSGTRLTVV.

The V and J genes are TRBV4-1 and TRBJ2-2; possible D gene TRBD1, 6 bases. V was trimmed by 4 bases and J by 1 base, leaving 16 bases between them. The CDR3 runs to 17 residues. The germline gives CDR1 MGHRA, CDR2 YSYEKL. This CDR3 is CASSLRVRTENTGELFF. CDR3 DNA sequence: TGCGCCAGCAGCCTAAGGGTCAGGACAGAGAACACCGGGGAGCTGTTTTTT.

The V gene is TRBV7-3, the J gene TRBJ2-3, with TRBD2 matching 11 bases. The germline V gene has CDR1 SGHTA and CDR2 FQGTGA. This CDR3 has 16 amino acids. V lost 5 bases to trimming and J lost 2 bases; unmatched junction nucleotides: 6. DNA of the CDR3: TGTGCCAGCAGCGAAATAGCGGGGGGGTTCACAGATACGCAGTATTTT. It translates to CASSEIAGGFTDTQYF.